The entry that follows covers one T cell receptor beta chain sequence. The data are from a study of blood T cell repertoires in COVID-19. Study-level information: Samples of COVID-19 (acute and convalescent) were obtained from the United States, Italy and Spain. The cDNA or gDNA used as material had been derived from T cells, B-cell-depleted T cells, or PBMCs.

The CDR3 sequence is 14 residues long. V lost 3 bases and J lost 0, with 12 bases in between. In germline, CDR1 is GTSNPN, CDR2 SVGIG (reference sequence). In the original analysis: It was from reference gene primer amplification that nucleated cell counts were estimated. The repertoire was sequenced with immunoSEQ multiplex PCR; TCRdb's copy has only in-frame clones and lacks some. V, J and clone size were drawn from that table, and D and trimming were deduced from the DNA. Here the sample spans 72,000 or so clones, around 83% being singletons. This sequence originates from a woman older than 75 with active or convalescent COVID-19. Sequenced: peripheral blood. The chain uses TRBV30 and TRBJ2-7, with D uncertain. In DNA, the CDR3 is TGTGCCTGGAGGGCCTACATAGCCTCCTACGAGCAGTACTTC. It is translated as CAWRAYIASYEQYF.